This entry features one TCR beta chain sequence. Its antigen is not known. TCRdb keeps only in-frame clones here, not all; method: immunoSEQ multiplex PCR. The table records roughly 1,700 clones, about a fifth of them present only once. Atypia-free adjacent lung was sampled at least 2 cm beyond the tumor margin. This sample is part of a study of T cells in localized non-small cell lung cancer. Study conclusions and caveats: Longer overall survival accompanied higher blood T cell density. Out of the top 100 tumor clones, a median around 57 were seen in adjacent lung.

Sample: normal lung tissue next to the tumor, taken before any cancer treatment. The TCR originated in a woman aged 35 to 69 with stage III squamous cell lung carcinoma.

CDR3 region: CASSQDWRGETQYF. The CDR3 DNA follows: TGTGCCAGCAGCCAAGATTGGAGAGGAGAGACCCAGTACTTC. This rearrangement joins TRBV14 to TRBJ2-5; D not certain. There are 14 residues in the CDR3. Trimming cost V 0 bases and J 4 bases, with 9 bases left between them. Germline CDR1 and CDR2: SGHDN and FVKESK.